The rows below give T cell receptor beta chains drawn from one sample of a study of cytomegalovirus exposure and HLA in healthy donors. The data were produced by immunoSEQ multiplex PCR, yet TCRdb's version contains in-frame clones alone and is incomplete. Among about 180,000 clones listed, about 75% were seen once. The sample consisted of PBMCs. The receptors were sampled from a man aged 40-49 years in good health and CMV-seropositive. The CDR3 runs from the conserved cysteine through the conserved F or W. The D gene is left open where the match is weak. The size entry is marked missing in some rows and otherwise reads once, few, many or a size class.

.,TRBJ1-2,TRBV4-1,.,CASSQDRVGGYTF,TGCGCCAGCAGCCAAGACAGGGTGGGGGGCTACACCTTC
.,TRBJ2-1,TRBV6-6,.,CASTALRGNEQFF,TGTGCCAGCACCGCGCTTCGGGGGAATGAGCAGTTCTTC
TRBD1,TRBJ1-1,TRBV7-9,.,CASSSYPRQGLNTEAFF,TGTGCCAGCAGCTCCTACCCCCGACAGGGGCTGAACACTGAAGCTTTCTTT
.,TRBJ1-1,TRBV5-1,once,CASSYGSIDEVF,TGCGCCAGCAGTTATGGCAGCATCGACGAGGTTTTT
.,TRBJ1-1,TRBV5-4,few,CASSFPGMRNTEAFF,TGTGCCAGCAGCTTTCCGGGGATGAGGAACACTGAAGCTTTCTTT
TRBD2,TRBJ2-2,TRBV14,.,CASSQEPTSEDTGELFF,TGTGCCAGCAGCCAAGAACCAACTAGCGAGGACACCGGGGAGCTGTTTTTT
.,TRBJ1-5,TRBV18,.,CASSPQISNQPQHF,TGTGCCAGCTCACCTCAAATTAGCAATCAGCCCCAGCATTTT
.,TRBJ1-2,TRBV5-6,.,CASSLAPGERGGYTF,TGTGCCAGCAGCTTGGCCCCCGGGGAGAGGGGGGGCTACACCTTC
TRBD2,TRBJ2-7,TRBV6-1,once,CASSVGGRYEQYF,TGTGCCAGCAGTGTGGGCGGGAGATACGAGCAGTACTTC
.,TRBJ2-7,TRBV4-1,.,CASSQELPGTTYEQYF,TGCGCCAGCAGCCAAGAGCTCCCCGGGACAACCTACGAGCAGTACTTC
TRBD2,TRBJ2-7,TRBV9,.,CASSVGGQGGRTSYEQYF,TGTGCCAGCAGCGTAGGGGGGCAGGGCGGGAGGACGTCTTACGAGCAGTACTTC
.,TRBJ2-4,TRBV11-3,.,CASSIAAGRRAKNIQYF,TGTGCCAGCAGCATCGCCGCGGGCAGGCGTGCCAAAAACATTCAGTACTTC
TRBD2,TRBJ2-3,TRBV19,.,CASSIRTGGSTDTQYF,TGTGCCAGTAGTATCCGAACGGGGGGGAGCACAGATACGCAGTATTTT
TRBD2,TRBJ2-7,TRBV9,.,CASSVRGSSYEQYF,TGTGCCAGCAGCGTTCGCGGGAGCTCCTACGAGCAGTACTTC
TRBD2,TRBJ2-2,TRBV29-1,.,CSAVAGVNTGELFF,TGCAGCGCTGTAGCGGGAGTAAACACCGGGGAGCTGTTTTTT
.,TRBJ1-2,TRBV19,.,CASSIDSHSNYGYTF,TGTGCCAGTAGTATCGACAGCCACTCTAACTATGGCTACACCTTC
.,TRBJ2-1,TRBV18,once,CASSPSDSNKQFF,TGTGCCAGCTCACCGTCGGACTCCAATAAGCAGTTCTTC
TRBD2,TRBJ2-7,TRBV15,.,CATSRVASGRARYEQYF,TGTGCCACCAGCAGAGTGGCTAGCGGGAGGGCCCGCTACGAGCAGTACTTC
.,TRBJ1-1,TRBV30,.,CAWSVHGFGAFF,TGTGCCTGGAGTGTTCATGGGTTCGGGGCTTTCTTT
TRBD2,TRBJ2-7,TRBV5-4,.,CASSSGTSGNYEQYF,TGTGCCAGCAGTTCCGGGACTAGCGGGAACTACGAGCAGTACTTC
.,TRBJ2-2,TRBV9,.,CASSALLGTLNTGELFF,TGTGCCAGCAGCGCCCTCCTGGGGACTTTGAACACCGGGGAGCTGTTTTTT
.,TRBJ1-1,TRBV29-1,.,CSARLTLGEAFF,TGCAGCGCACGACTTACTCTGGGTGAAGCTTTCTTT
.,TRBJ2-7,TRBV19,.,CASSRLEGASYEQYF,TGTGCCAGTAGCCGACTAGAGGGAGCCTCCTACGAGCAGTACTTC
.,TRBJ1-5,TRBV30,.,CAWSTPGQPQHF,TGTGCCTGGAGTACTCCGGGGCAGCCCCAGCATTTT
.,TRBJ1-4,TRBV5-1,.,CASSISRGLGEKLFF,TGCGCCAGCAGCATCTCCAGGGGCTTGGGTGAAAAACTGTTTTTT
.,TRBJ2-4,TRBV2,.,CASSVRTQNSQYF,TGTGCCAGCAGTGTAAGGACTCAAAACAGTCAGTACTTC
.,TRBJ2-7,TRBV9,.,CASSVSQGAYEQYF,TGTGCCAGCAGCGTATCACAGGGCGCATACGAGCAGTACTTC
.,TRBJ2-5,TRBV5-1,.,CASSLALGLVETQYF,TGCGCCAGCAGCTTGGCGTTGGGGCTAGTGGAGACCCAGTACTTC